This T cell receptor beta chain was identified in a study of cytomegalovirus exposure and HLA in healthy donors. The PCR had 60 Vbeta and 13 Jbeta primers. TCRdb keeps only in-frame clones here, not all; method: immunoSEQ multiplex PCR. This sample yields around 200,000 clones, of which 75% to 90% are seen a single time; roughly 0.33% belongs to the top ten. The source of this sequence is a woman younger than 45 in good health and CMV-seronegative. The sample consisted of PBMCs.

The CDR3 bases are TGTGCCAGTATTACCCCAAACTTGGGCTACACCTTC. Translating it yields CASITPNLGYTF. This chain uses TRBV19 with TRBJ1-2; no clear D. Germline V lookup: CDR1 LNHDA, CDR2 SQIVND (reference sequence). The ends were cut back, 7 bases at V and 8 bases at J, with 14 bases in the middle. The CDR3 length is 12 residues.